Listed below are T cell receptor beta chains from one sample, sequenced in a study of blood T cell repertoires in COVID-19. Some clones are missing from TCRdb's copy, which holds only in-frame ones; the method was immunoSEQ multiplex PCR. The sample contains 120,000 or so clones, roughly 90% of which appear only once. Sequencing was done on a sample of peripheral blood. The receptors derive from a woman at least 80 years old with acute or convalescent COVID-19. The CDR3 runs from the conserved cysteine through the conserved F or W. The order of the fields is V gene, J gene, D gene, clone size, CDR3 protein, CDR3 DNA. D genes are given only for firm matches. The size entry is marked missing in some rows and otherwise reads once, few, many or a size class.

>TRBV7-3|TRBJ2-2|.|once
CASSLVWEADGTGELFF
TGTGCCAGCAGCTTAGTATGGGAGGCCGATGGAACCGGGGAGCTGTTTTTT
>TRBV4-3|TRBJ1-6|.|.
CASSQDHSGGPYNSPLHF
TGCGCCAGCAGCCAAGATCATAGTGGAGGGCCGTATAATTCACCCCTCCACTTT
>TRBV4-2|TRBJ1-2|.|.
CASSQDWRSKGYTF
TGTGCCAGCAGCCAAGATTGGCGGAGCAAGGGCTACACCTTC
>TRBV9|TRBJ1-3|TRBD1|.
CASSVFGTGGISGNTIYF
TGTGCCAGCAGCGTATTCGGGACAGGGGGGATCTCTGGAAACACCATATATTTT
>TRBV7-9|TRBJ1-1|.|.
CASSPGGVLANTEAFF
TGTGCCAGCAGCCCGGGGGGGGTATTAGCGAACACTGAAGCTTTCTTT
>TRBV2|TRBJ2-5|.|.
CASNGQPRETQYF
TGTGCCAGCAATGGACAGCCCCGGGAGACCCAGTACTTC
>TRBV5-4|TRBJ1-2|TRBD1|few
CAARRAGGGHGYTF
TGTGCCGCGCGCCGGGCGGGAGGGGGCCATGGCTACACCTTC
>TRBV5-1|TRBJ1-2|TRBD1|.
CASSRDRPGANYGYTF
TGCGCCAGCAGCCGGGACAGGCCGGGAGCTAACTATGGCTACACCTTC
>TRBV7-9|TRBJ2-3|TRBD2|.
CASSFELAVPRDTQYF
TGTGCCAGCAGCTTTGAACTAGCGGTTCCTCGGGATACGCAGTATTTT
>TRBV11-2|TRBJ2-5|TRBD2|.
CASSSVTGGQETQYF
TGTGCCAGCAGCTCCGTAACGGGGGGCCAAGAGACCCAGTACTTC
>TRBV7-9|TRBJ2-2|TRBD2|.
CASSVPGGASTGELFF
TGTGCCAGCAGCGTCCCGGGAGGGGCGAGTACCGGGGAGCTGTTTTTT
>TRBV4-1|TRBJ1-5|.|.
CASSQAQGSYSNQPQHF
TGCGCCAGCAGCCAAGCTCAGGGGTCATATAGCAATCAGCCCCAGCATTTT
>TRBV30|TRBJ1-2|TRBD1|.
CAWSYRGVYGYTF
TGTGCCTGGAGTTACAGGGGCGTCTATGGCTACACCTTC
>TRBV19|TRBJ1-1|TRBD1|.
CASSIEGQLSTEAFF
TGTGCCAGTAGTATTGAGGGACAGTTGAGCACTGAAGCTTTCTTT